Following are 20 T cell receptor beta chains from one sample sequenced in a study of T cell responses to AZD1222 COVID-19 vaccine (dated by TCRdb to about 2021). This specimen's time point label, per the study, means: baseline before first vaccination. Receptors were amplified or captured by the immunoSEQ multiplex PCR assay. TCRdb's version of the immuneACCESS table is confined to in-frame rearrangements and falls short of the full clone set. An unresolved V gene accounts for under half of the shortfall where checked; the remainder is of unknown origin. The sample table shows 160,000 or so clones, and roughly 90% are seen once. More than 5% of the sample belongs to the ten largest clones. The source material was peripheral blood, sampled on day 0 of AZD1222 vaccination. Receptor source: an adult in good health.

CDR3 amino acids: CASTPLGGVVDNQPQHF. The DNA of the CDR3 is TGTGCCAGTACCCCTTTGGGAGGGGTGGTTGACAATCAGCCCCAGCATTTT. The rearrangement uses TRBV19 and TRBJ1-5, with D perhaps TRBD1 (5 bases). This CDR3 spans 17 amino acids. Looked up from germline, CDR1 is LNHDA and CDR2 is SQIVND (reference sequence). The V gene lost 7 bases and the J gene lost 3 bases, with 22 bases spanning the gap.

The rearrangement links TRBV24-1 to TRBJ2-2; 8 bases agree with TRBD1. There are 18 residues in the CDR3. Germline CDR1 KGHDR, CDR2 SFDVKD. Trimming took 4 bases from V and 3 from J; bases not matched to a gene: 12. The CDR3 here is CATSDLSGGNGYTGELFF. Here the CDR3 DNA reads TGTGCCACCAGTGACTTGTCAGGGGGCAACGGATACACCGGGGAGCTGTTTTTT.

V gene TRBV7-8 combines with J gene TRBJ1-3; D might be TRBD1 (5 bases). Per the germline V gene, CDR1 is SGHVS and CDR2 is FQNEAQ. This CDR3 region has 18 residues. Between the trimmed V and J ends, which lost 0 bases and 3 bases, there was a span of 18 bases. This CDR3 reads CASSLAASPGVLGNTIYF. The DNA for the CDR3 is TGTGCCAGCAGCTTAGCGGCAAGCCCGGGGGTACTTGGAAACACCATATATTTT.

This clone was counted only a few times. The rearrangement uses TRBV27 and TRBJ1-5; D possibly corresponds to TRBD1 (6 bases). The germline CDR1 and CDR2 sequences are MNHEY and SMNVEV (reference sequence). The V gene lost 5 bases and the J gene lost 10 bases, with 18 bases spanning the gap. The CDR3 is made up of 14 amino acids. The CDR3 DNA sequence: TGTGCCAGCAGTCCGGGGCAGGGGAATCTTCCCCAGCATTTT. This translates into CASSPGQGNLPQHF.

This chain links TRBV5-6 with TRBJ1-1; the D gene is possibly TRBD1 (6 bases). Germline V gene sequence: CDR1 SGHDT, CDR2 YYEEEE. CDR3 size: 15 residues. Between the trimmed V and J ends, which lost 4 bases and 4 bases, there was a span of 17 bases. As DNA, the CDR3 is TGTGCCAGCAGCCGTGGATGGGGGCTAGTCACTGAAGCTTTCTTT. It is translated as CASSRGWGLVTEAFF.

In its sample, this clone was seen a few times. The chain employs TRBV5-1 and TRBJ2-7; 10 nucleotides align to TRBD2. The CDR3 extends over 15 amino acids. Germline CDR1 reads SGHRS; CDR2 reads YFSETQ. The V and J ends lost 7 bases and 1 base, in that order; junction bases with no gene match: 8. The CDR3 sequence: CASGITSGVSYEQYF. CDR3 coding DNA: TGCGCCAGCGGCATCACTAGCGGGGTATCCTACGAGCAGTACTTC.

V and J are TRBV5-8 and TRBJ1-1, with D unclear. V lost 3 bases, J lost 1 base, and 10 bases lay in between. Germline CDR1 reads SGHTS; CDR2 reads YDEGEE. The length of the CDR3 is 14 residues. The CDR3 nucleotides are TGTGCCAGCAGCTATTTAACTAGGAACACTGAAGCTTTCTTT. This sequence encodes CASSYLTRNTEAFF.

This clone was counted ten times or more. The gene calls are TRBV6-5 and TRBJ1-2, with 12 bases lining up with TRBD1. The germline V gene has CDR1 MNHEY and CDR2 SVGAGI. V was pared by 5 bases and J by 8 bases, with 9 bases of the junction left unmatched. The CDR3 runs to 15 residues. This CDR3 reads CASSQTGTGGGGYTF. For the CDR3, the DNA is TGTGCCAGCAGTCAAACCGGGACAGGGGGCGGCGGCTACACCTTC.

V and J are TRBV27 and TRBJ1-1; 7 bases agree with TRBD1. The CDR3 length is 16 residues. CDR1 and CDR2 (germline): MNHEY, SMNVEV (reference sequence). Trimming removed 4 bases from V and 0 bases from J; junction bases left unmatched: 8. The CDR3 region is CASSSKGQPLNTEAFF. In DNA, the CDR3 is TGTGCCAGCAGTTCCAAGGGACAGCCTTTGAACACTGAAGCTTTCTTT.

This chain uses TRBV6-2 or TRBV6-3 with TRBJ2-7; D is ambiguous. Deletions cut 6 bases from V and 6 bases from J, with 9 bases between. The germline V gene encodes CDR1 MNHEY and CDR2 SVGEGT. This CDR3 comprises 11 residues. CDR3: CASSPSLEQYF. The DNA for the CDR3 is TGTGCCAGCAGCCCCTCCCTCGAGCAGTACTTC.

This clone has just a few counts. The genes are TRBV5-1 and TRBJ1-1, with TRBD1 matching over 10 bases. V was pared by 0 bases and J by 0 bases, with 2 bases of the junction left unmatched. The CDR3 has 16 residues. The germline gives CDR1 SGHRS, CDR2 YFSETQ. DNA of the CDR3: TGCGCCAGCAGCTTGGTGGGACAGGGGATGAACACTGAAGCTTTCTTT. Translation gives CASSLVGQGMNTEAFF.

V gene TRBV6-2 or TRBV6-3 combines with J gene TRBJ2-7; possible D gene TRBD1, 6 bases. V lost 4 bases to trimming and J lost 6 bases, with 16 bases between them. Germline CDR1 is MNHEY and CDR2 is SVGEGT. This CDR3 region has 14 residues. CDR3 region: CASSFRGQGREQYF. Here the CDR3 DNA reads TGTGCCAGCAGTTTCCGTGGCCAGGGGCGCGAGCAGTACTTC.

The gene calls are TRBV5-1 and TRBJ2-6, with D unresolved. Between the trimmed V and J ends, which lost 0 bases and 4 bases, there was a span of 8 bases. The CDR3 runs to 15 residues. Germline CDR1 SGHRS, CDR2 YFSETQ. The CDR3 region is CASSLEVAGANVLTF. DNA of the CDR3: TGCGCCAGCAGCTTGGAGGTAGCCGGGGCCAACGTCCTGACTTTC.

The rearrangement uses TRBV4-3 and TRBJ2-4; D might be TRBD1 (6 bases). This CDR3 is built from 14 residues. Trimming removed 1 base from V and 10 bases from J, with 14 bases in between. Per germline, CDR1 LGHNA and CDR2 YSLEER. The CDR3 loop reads CASSQGRQTGIQYF. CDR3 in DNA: TGCGCCAGCAGCCAAGGCCGACAGACAGGAATTCAGTACTTC.

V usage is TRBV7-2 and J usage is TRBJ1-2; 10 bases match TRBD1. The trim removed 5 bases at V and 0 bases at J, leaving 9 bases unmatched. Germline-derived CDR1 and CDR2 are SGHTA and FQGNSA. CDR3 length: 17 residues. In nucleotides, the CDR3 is TGTGCCAGCAGCCTCCGGACAGGGGGTGTTTCTAACTATGGCTACACCTTC. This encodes CASSLRTGGVSNYGYTF.

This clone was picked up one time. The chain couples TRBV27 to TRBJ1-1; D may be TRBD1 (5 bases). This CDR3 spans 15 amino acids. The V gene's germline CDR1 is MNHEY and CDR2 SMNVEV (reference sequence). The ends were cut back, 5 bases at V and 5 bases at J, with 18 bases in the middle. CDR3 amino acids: CASSPRAGRKTEAFF. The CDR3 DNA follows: TGTGCCAGCAGTCCCCGGGCAGGGAGGAAGACTGAAGCTTTCTTT.

The DNA for the CDR3 is TGTGCCAGCAGCATGAAACCGGGACAGGGGAACACCGGGGAGCTGTTTTTT. This gives the protein CASSMKPGQGNTGELFF. The chain links TRBV7-6 to TRBJ2-2, with 9 bases identical to TRBD1. This CDR3 is built from 17 residues. The junction had 8 bases not matched to a gene; V was cut back by 5 bases and J by 1 base. CDR1 SGHVS and CDR2 FNYEAQ come from the germline V gene.

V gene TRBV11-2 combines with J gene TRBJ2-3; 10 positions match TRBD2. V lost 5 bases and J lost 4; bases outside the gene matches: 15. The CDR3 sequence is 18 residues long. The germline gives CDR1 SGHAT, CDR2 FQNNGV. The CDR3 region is CASSPRWGAGGPPDTQYF. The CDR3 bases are TGTGCCAGCAGCCCCCGGTGGGGAGCGGGAGGGCCCCCAGATACGCAGTATTTT.

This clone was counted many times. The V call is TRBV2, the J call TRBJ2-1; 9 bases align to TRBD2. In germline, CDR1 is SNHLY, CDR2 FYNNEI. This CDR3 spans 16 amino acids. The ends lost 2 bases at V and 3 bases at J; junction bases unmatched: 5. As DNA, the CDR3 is TGTGCCAGCAGTGAAACAGCGGGAGGCCACTACAATGAGCAGTTCTTC. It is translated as CASSETAGGHYNEQFF. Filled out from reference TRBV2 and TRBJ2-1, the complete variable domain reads EPEVTQTPSHQVTQMGQEVILRCVPISNHLYFYWYRQILGQKVEFLVSFYNNEISEKSEIFDDQFSVERPDGSNFTLKIRSTKLEDSAMYFCASSETAGGHYNEQFFGPGTRLTVL.

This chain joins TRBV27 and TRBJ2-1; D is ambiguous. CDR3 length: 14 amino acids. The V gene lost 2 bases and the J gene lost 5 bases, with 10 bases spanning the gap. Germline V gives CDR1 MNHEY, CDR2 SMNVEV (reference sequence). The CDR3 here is CASSLRQINNEQFF. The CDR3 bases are TGTGCCAGCAGTTTAAGGCAGATAAACAATGAGCAGTTCTTC.